Below, one T cell receptor (beta chain) is given with its context. This specimen belongs to a study of long-term antiretroviral therapy in people with HIV. Study in general: The 2015 recommendation for immediate ART came about a decade after the earliest samples.

The assay used was immunoSEQ (version v3.0), run at survey level. TCRdb keeps only in-frame clones here, not all; method: immunoSEQ multiplex PCR. This table has some 24,000 clones, around 86% appearing once. At least two post-ART and at least one pre-ART PBMC sample were available for each donor. The V gene's germline CDR1 is MNHNY and CDR2 SVGAGI (reference sequence). The trim removed 4 bases at V and 1 base at J, leaving 4 bases unmatched. The CDR3 runs to 16 residues. The clonotype comes from a woman in her late teens or twenties with HIV. The specimen was unsorted PBMCs, collected at the start of antiretroviral therapy, before treatment. The rearrangement joins TRBV6-6 to TRBJ2-1; TRBD2 aligns across 10 bases. In DNA, the CDR3 is TGTGCCAGCAGTTCCTCTAGCGGGGGATCCTACAATGAGCAGTTCTTC. Translation gives CASSSSSGGSYNEQFF.